What follows are 9 T cell receptor beta chains derived from one specimen sequenced in a study of blood T cell repertoires in COVID-19. Some clones are missing from TCRdb's copy, which holds only in-frame ones; the method was immunoSEQ multiplex PCR. Among over 300,000 clones listed, 80% to 90% were seen once. The sequenced material came from PBMCs or T cells enriched from blood (not recorded which). The origin of the receptors is a man aged 25-45 years who had recovered from COVID-19.

V is TRBV9 and J is TRBJ1-6; 7 bases are shared with TRBD1. The germline V gene has CDR1 SGDLS and CDR2 YYNGEE. V shed 0 bases and J 6 bases; nucleotides not matched to a gene: 6. The CDR3 extends over 16 amino acids. The CDR3 here is CASSVAAQGPNSPLHF. Here the CDR3 DNA reads TGTGCCAGCAGCGTAGCCGCACAGGGGCCTAATTCACCCCTCCACTTT.

The chain recombines TRBV29-1 with TRBJ2-5, with 7 bases fitting TRBD1. Germline values: CDR1 SQVTM, CDR2 ANQGSEA. Unmatched junction bases numbered 6, after V lost 6 bases and J lost 2 bases. The CDR3 contains 13 residues. CDR3 coding DNA: TGCAGCGTAGACAGGGCCGTACAAGAGACCCAGTACTTC. Translated: CSVDRAVQETQYF.

This chain uses TRBV11-2 with TRBJ1-1, with D uncertain. This CDR3 has 15 amino acids. Germline V gene data show CDR1 as SGHAT and CDR2 as FQNNGV. The V gene lost 5 bases and the J gene lost 2 bases, with 15 bases spanning the gap. This CDR3 reads CASSVGRRLNTEAFF. CDR3 nucleotide sequence: TGTGCCAGCAGCGTAGGAAGGAGACTCAACACTGAAGCTTTCTTT. Complete variable domain (other parts from reference TRBV11-2 and TRBJ1-1): EAGVAQSPRYKIIEKRQSVAFWCNPISGHATLYWYQQILGQGPKLLIQFQNNGVVDDSQLPKDRFSAERLKGVDSTLKIQPAKLEDSAVYLCASSVGRRLNTEAFFGQGTRLTVV.

The CDR3 loop is CASSLGTQGETQYF. In DNA form, the CDR3 reads TGTGCCAGCAGCCTCGGGACACAAGGGGAGACCCAGTACTTC. The chain links TRBV7-9 to TRBJ2-5, with D perhaps matching TRBD1 (6 bases). Trimming took off 5 bases at V and 5 bases at J, with 15 bases between the two ends. Germline-derived CDR1 and CDR2 are SEHNR and FQNEAQ (reference sequence). The CDR3 contains 14 residues.

The chain is built from TRBV7-3 and TRBJ1-4; D call uncertain. Germline CDR1 is SGHTA and CDR2 is FQGTGA. V gave up 1 base and J gave up 8 bases, with 14 bases separating them. The CDR3 has 15 residues. The CDR3 sequence: CASSLNTPPGEKLFF. In nucleotides, the CDR3 is TGTGCCAGCAGCTTAAATACCCCCCCGGGGGAAAAACTGTTTTTT.

This clone was observed a single time. This chain connects TRBV6-1 to TRBJ1-3; no clear D. The CDR3 has 15 residues. CDR1 and CDR2 (germline): MNHNS, SASEGT. Trimming took 2 bases from V and 0 from J, leaving 8 bases between them. The CDR3 loop is CASSERLISGNTIYF. The CDR3 DNA is TGTGCCAGCAGTGAACGACTTATCTCTGGAAACACCATATATTTT.

This chain uses TRBV9 with TRBJ2-1; 11 bases align to TRBD2. The trim removed 0 bases at V and 12 bases at J, leaving 8 bases unmatched. CDR3 size: 15 residues. CDR1 and CDR2 from the germline V gene are SGDLS and YYNGEE. CDR3 in amino acids: CASSVESSGGRGQFF. CDR3 in DNA: TGTGCCAGCAGCGTAGAGTCTAGCGGGGGGAGGGGGCAGTTCTTC.

This clone has just a few counts. This rearrangement joins TRBV2 to TRBJ1-4, with a weak D call TRBD1 (5 bases). The CDR3 spans 14 residues. CDR1 is SNHLY, CDR2 FYNNEI, per germline. V lost 3 bases and J 5 bases, leaving 10 bases between the germline ends. The CDR3 here is CASSDGAANEKLFF. The DNA of the CDR3 is TGTGCCAGCAGTGATGGGGCGGCGAATGAAAAACTGTTTTTT.

On this clone itself: Other DNA sequences in this specimen translate into the identical CDR3. The chain recombines TRBV6-1 with TRBJ1-1; D might be TRBD1 (5 bases). The CDR3 runs to 14 residues. The germline V and J ends were trimmed by 2 bases and 0 bases, with 7 bases remaining between them. The germline V gene encodes CDR1 MNHNS and CDR2 SASEGT. DNA of the CDR3: TGTGCCAGCAGTGAACGACAGCTGAACACTGAAGCTTTCTTT. Translated, it gives CASSERQLNTEAFF.